Sequencing of this T cell receptor (beta chain) was carried out in a study of blood T cells in healthy people across ages. Study-level findings and limits: TCR beta diversity tracked closely with naive T cell percentage. Older age coincided with a roughly linear decline in TCR beta diversity per million T cells.

This clonotype has more than one count but fewer than ten. The antigen remains unidentified. Sample-barcoded 5' priming and a J-beta primer mix drove a second PCR of about 6 to 12 cycles. Through a template-switch adaptor with 12 random nucleotides, each cDNA molecule received a tag. TCRdb re-derived calls from the 5' RACE reads in MiXCR, one entry per CDR3 protein. The table records almost 800,000 distinct CDR3 sequences, 55% to 75% of them present only once. The V end lost 6 bases, the J end lost 7 bases, and 16 bases lay between the germline ends. The CDR3 has 13 amino acids. CDR1 and CDR2 from the germline V gene are DFQATT and SNEGSKA (reference sequence).

Input material: blood. The TCR sequence derives from a man aged 25 to 45 in good health. V and J are TRBV20-1 and TRBJ2-1; possible D gene TRBD2, 6 bases. CDR3 nucleotides: TGCAGTGCCCCCGGGGCAGGGAGGAATGAGCAGTTCTTC. This gives the protein CSAPGAGRNEQFF.